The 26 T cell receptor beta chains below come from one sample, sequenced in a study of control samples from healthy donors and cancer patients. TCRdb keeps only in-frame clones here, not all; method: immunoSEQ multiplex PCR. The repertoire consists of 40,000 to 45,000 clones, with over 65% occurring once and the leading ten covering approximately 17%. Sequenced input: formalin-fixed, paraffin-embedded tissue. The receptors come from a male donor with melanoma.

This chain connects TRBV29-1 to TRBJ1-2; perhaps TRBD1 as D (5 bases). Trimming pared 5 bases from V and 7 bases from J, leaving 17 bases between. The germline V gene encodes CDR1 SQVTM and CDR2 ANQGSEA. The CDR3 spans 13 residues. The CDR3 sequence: CSVPQLGTAGYTF. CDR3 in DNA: TGCAGCGTTCCTCAACTGGGGACTGCTGGCTACACCTTC.

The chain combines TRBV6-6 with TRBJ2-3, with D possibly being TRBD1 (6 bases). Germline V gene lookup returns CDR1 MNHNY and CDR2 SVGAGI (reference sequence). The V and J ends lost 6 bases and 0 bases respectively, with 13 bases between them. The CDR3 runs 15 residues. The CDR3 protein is CASSNTGKSTDTQYF. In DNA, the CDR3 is TGTGCCAGCAGCAATACAGGGAAGAGCACAGATACGCAGTATTTT.

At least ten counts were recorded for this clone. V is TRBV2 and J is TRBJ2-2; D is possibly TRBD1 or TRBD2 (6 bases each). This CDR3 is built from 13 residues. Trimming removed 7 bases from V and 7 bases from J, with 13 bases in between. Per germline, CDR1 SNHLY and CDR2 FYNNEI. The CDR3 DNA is TGTGCCAGCACGGGGGCGAAGAACGGGGAGCTGTTTTTT. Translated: CASTGAKNGELFF.

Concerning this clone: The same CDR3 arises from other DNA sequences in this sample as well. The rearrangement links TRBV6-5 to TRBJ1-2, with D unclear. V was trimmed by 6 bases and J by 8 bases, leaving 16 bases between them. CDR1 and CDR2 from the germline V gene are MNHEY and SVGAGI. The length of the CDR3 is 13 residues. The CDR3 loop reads CASRPNSEPGYTF. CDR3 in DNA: TGTGCCAGCAGACCAAACTCTGAACCAGGCTACACCTTC.

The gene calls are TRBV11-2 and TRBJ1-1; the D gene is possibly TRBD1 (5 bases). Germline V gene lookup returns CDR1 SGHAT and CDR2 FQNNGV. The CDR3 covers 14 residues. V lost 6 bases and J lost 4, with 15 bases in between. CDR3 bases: TGTGCCAGCAGGACCGGGGGGGGAGGCACTGAAGCTTTCTTT. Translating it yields CASRTGGGGTEAFF.

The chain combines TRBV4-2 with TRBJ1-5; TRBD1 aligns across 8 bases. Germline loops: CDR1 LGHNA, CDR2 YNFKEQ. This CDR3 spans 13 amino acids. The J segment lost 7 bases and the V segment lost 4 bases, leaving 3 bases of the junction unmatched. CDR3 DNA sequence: TGTGCCAGCAGCCTGGACAGGGACCAGCCCCAGCATTTT. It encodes CASSLDRDQPQHF.

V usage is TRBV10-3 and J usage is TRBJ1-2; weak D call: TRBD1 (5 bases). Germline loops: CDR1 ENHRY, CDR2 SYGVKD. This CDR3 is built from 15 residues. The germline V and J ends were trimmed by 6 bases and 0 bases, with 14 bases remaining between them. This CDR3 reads CAIRQGTEANYGYTF. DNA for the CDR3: TGTGCCATCAGGCAAGGGACCGAAGCTAACTATGGCTACACCTTC.

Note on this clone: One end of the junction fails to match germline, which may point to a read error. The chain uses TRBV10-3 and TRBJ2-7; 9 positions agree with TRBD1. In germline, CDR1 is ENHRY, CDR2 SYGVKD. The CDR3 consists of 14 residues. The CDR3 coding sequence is TGTGCTATCAGGACGGGACAGGGAACCTACGAGCAGTACTTC. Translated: CAIRTGQGTYEQYF.

The CDR3 nucleotides read TGTGCCACCAGCAGCGGAATAGCGGGCGGCAATGAGCAGTTCTTC. Translation: CATSSGIAGGNEQFF. J is TRBJ2-1 and V is TRBV15; 7 nucleotides match TRBD2. There are 15 residues in the CDR3. Germline V gene sequence: CDR1 LNHNV, CDR2 YYDKDF (reference sequence). J lost 6 bases, V lost 3 bases, and 8 bases had no gene match.

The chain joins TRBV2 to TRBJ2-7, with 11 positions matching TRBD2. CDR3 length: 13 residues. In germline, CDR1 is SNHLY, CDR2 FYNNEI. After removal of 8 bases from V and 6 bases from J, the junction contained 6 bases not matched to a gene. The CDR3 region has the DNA TGTGCCAGCCAGTACCTAGCGGGAGGCGAGCAGTACTTC. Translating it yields CASQYLAGGEQYF.

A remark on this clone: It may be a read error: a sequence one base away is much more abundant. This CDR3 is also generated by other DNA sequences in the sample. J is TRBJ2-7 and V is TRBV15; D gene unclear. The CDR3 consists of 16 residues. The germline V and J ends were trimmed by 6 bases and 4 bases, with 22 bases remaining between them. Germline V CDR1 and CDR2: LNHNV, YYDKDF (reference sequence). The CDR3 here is CATSGNVGAWNYEQYF. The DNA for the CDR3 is TGTGCCACCAGTGGGAACGTTGGTGCGTGGAATTACGAGCAGTACTTC. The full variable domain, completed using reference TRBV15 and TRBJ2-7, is DAMVIQNPRYQVTQFGKPVTLSCSQTLNHNVMYWYQQKSSQAPKLLFHYYDKDFNNEADTPDNFQSRRPNTSFCFLDIRSPGLGDTAMYLCATSGNVGAWNYEQYFGPGTRLTVT.

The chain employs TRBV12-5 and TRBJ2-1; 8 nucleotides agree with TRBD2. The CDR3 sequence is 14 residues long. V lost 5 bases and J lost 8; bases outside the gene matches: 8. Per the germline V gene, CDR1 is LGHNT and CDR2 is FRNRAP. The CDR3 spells CASGLGLVSDEQFF. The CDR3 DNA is TGTGCTAGTGGTCTGGGACTAGTCTCAGATGAGCAGTTCTTC.

This chain's CDR3 is CASRGQGNTEAFF. For the CDR3, the DNA is TGTGCCAGTCGGGGACAGGGGAACACTGAAGCTTTCTTT. V usage is TRBV19 and J usage is TRBJ1-1; 9 positions match TRBD1. V dropped 8 bases and J dropped 1; count of bases not matched to a gene: 2. The CDR3 totals 13 residues. The germline V gene encodes CDR1 LNHDA and CDR2 SQIVND (reference sequence). The whole variable domain, remainder taken from reference TRBV19 and TRBJ1-1, is DGGITQSPKYLFRKEGQNVTLSCEQNLNHDAMYWYRQDPGQGLRLIYYSQIVNDFQKGDIAEGYSVSREKKESFPLTVTSAQKNPTAFYLCASRGQGNTEAFFGQGTRLTVV.

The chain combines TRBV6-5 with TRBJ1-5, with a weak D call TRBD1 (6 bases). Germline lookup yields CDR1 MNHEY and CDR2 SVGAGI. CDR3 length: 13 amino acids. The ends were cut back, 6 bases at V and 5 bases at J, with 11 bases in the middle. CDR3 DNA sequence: TGTGCCAGCAGAGTAACAGGGTATCAGCCCCAGCATTTT. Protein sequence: CASRVTGYQPQHF.

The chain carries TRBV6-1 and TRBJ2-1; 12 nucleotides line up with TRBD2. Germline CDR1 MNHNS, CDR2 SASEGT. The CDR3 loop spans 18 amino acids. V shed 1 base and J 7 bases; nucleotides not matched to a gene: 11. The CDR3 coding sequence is TGTGCCAGCAGTGAAGATAATTGGAGGCTAGCGGGGGGGAATGAGCAGTTCTTC. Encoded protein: CASSEDNWRLAGGNEQFF.

CDR3: CSASGYEQYF. The DNA of the CDR3 is TGCAGTGCTAGCGGTTACGAGCAGTACTTC. The chain combines TRBV20-1 with TRBJ2-7; D gene ambiguous. The V and J ends lost 3 bases and 4 bases respectively, with 4 bases between them. The CDR3 is 10 amino acids. Germline V lookup: CDR1 DFQATT, CDR2 SNEGSKA (reference sequence).

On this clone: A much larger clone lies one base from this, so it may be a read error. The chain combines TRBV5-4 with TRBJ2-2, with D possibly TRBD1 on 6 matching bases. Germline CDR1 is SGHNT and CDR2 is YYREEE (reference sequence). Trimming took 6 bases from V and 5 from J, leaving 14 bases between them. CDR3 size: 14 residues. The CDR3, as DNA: TGTGCCAGCACAAACAGAGGGGGTACCGGGGAGCTGTTTTTT. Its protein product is CASTNRGGTGELFF.

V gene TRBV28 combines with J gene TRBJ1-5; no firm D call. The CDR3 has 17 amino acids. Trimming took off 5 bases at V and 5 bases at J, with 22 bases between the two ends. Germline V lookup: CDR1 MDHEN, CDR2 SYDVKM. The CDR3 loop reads CASSLPWAKRPDQPQHF. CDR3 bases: TGTGCCAGCAGTCTACCCTGGGCCAAAAGGCCAGATCAGCCCCAGCATTTT. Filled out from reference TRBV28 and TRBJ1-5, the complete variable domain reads DVKVTQSSRYLVKRTGEKVFLECVQDMDHENMFWYRQDPGLGLRLIYFSYDVKMKEKGDIPEGYSVSREKKERFSLILESASTNQTSMYLCASSLPWAKRPDQPQHFGDGTRLSIL.

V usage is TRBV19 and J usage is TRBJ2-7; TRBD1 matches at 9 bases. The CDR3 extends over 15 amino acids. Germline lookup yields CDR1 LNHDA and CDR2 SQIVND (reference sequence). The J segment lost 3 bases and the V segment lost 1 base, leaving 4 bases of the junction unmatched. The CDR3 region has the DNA TGTGCCAGTAGTATAGCCGGGACAGGGAACTACGAGCAGTACTTC. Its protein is CASSIAGTGNYEQYF.

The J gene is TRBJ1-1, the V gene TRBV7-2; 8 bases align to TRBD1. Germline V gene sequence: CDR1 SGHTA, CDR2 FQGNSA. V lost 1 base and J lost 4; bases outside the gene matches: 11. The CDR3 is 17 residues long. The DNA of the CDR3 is TGTGCCAGCAGCTTAGTAACAGGGGGACGACCTTCCACTGAAGCTTTCTTT. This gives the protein CASSLVTGGRPSTEAFF.

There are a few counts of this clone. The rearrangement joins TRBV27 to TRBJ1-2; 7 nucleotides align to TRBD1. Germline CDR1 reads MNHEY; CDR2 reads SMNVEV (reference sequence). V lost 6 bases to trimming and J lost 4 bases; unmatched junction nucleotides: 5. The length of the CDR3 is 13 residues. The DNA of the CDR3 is TGTGCCAGCAGCCCCAGGGGGATCTATGGCTACACCTTC. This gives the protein CASSPRGIYGYTF.

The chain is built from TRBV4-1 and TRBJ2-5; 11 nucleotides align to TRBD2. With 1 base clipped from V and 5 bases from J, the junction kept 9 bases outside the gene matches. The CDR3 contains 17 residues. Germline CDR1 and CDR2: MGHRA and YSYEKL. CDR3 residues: CASSQGLAGGEGETQYF. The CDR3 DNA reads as TGCGCCAGCAGCCAAGGGCTAGCGGGAGGTGAGGGGGAGACCCAGTACTTC.

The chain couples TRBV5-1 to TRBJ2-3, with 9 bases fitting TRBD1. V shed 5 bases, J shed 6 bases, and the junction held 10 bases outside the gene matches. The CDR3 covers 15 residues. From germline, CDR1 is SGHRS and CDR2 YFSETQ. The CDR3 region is CASRPTGTGSDTQYF. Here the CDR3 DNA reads TGCGCCAGCAGACCCACCGGGACAGGGAGCGATACGCAGTATTTT.

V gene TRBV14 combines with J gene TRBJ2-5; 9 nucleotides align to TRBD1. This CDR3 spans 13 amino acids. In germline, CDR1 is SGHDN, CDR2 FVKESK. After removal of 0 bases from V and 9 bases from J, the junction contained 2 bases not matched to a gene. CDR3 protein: CASSQEQGAAQYF. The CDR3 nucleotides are TGTGCCAGCAGCCAAGAACAGGGGGCAGCCCAGTACTTC.

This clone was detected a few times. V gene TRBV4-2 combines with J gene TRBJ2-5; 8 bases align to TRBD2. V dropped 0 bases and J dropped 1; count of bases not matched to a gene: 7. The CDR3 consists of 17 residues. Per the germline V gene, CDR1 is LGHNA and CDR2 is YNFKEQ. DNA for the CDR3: TGTGCCAGCAGCCAAGACTGGTCGGGAGGGGTCCAAGAGACCCAGTACTTC. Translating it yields CASSQDWSGGVQETQYF.

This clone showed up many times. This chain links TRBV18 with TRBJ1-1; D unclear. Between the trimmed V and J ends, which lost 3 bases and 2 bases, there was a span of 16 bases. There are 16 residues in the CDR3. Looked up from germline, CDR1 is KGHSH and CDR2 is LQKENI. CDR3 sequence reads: CASSPLTGQPNTEAFF. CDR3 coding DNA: TGTGCCAGCTCACCCCTCACTGGCCAGCCAAACACTGAAGCTTTCTTT.